One and the same sample provided the 18 T cell receptor beta chains below, sequenced in a study of blood T cell repertoires in COVID-19. The table came from immunoSEQ multiplex PCR; TCRdb's copy has only in-frame clones and leaves some out. The sample lists approximately 330,000 clones, roughly 87% occurring once. The sequencing sample was made of peripheral blood. The receptors were gathered from a man younger than 40 with COVID-19, enrolled during active disease.

This clone was found once. V usage is TRBV28 and J usage is TRBJ1-4; the D gene is possibly TRBD1 (5 bases). The CDR3 is 15 amino acids. Germline V CDR1 and CDR2: MDHEN, SYDVKM. V was cut by 5 bases and J by 4 bases, with 14 bases left in between. The CDR3 here is CASSPQGWGNEKLFF. The DNA for the CDR3 is TGTGCCAGCAGTCCGCAGGGTTGGGGTAATGAAAAACTGTTTTTT.

The chain is built from TRBV18 and TRBJ2-3, with 8 bases that match TRBD1. The germline V gene encodes CDR1 KGHSH and CDR2 LQKENI. The CDR3 is 14 amino acids. V shed 3 bases and J 2 bases; nucleotides not matched to a gene: 1. The CDR3 DNA reads TGTGCCAGCTCACCGACAGGGGCCACAGATACGCAGTATTTT. It translates to CASSPTGATDTQYF.

V and J are TRBV7-4 and TRBJ2-7; D gene ambiguous. CDR1 and CDR2 (germline): SGHVT, SQSDAQ. This CDR3 is built from 13 residues. Trimming pared 0 bases from V and 3 bases from J, leaving 6 bases between. The CDR3 nucleotides are TGTGCCAGCAGCTTAGCGCTCAGCTACGAGCAGTACTTC. This codes for CASSLALSYEQYF.

The chain employs TRBV7-3 and TRBJ2-2; D is perhaps TRBD1 (5 bases). Germline CDR1 and CDR2: SGHTA and FQGTGA. CDR3 length: 15 residues. Trimming stripped 5 bases from V and 0 bases from J, with 10 bases between. CDR3 in amino acids: CASSRDSSNTGELFF. CDR3 in DNA: TGTGCCAGCAGCCGAGACAGTTCGAACACCGGGGAGCTGTTTTTT.

This sequence joins TRBV7-7 and TRBJ1-2; D remains ambiguous. Between the trimmed V and J ends, which lost 5 bases and 0 bases, there was a span of 16 bases. Germline V gives CDR1 SSHAT, CDR2 FNYEAQ (reference sequence). CDR3 size: 16 residues. The CDR3 bases are TGTGCCAGCAGCCTAAACCCAGGAGGTACTAACTATGGCTACACCTTC. Its translation is CASSLNPGGTNYGYTF.

The gene calls are TRBV2 and TRBJ2-1; D may be TRBD1 (6 bases). The CDR3 is made up of 12 amino acids. Germline CDR1 and CDR2: SNHLY and FYNNEI. The V gene lost 6 bases and the J gene lost 14 bases, with 17 bases spanning the gap. CDR3 sequence: CASRGVAGVEFF. In nucleotides, the CDR3 is TGTGCCAGCAGGGGGGTGGCAGGGGTGGAGTTCTTC.

V usage is TRBV10-3 and J usage is TRBJ1-2, with 12 bases lining up with TRBD1. Germline V CDR1 and CDR2: ENHRY, SYGVKD. V trimming: 8 bases; J trimming: 2 bases; junction bases outside the gene matches: 9. This CDR3 is built from 16 residues. This chain's CDR3 is CAIGEGQGARNYGYTF. The CDR3, as DNA: TGTGCCATCGGGGAGGGACAGGGGGCGCGAAACTATGGCTACACCTTC.

J is TRBJ2-2 and V is TRBV5-4; D might be TRBD2 (7 bases). Looked up from germline, CDR1 is SGHNT and CDR2 is YYREEE (reference sequence). The CDR3 extends over 11 amino acids. V dropped 7 bases and J dropped 11 bases, with 12 bases sitting between them. CDR3 sequence: CASEGGGELFF. In nucleotides, the CDR3 is TGTGCCAGCGAGGGGGGGGGAGAGCTGTTTTTT.

The genes are TRBV12-3 or TRBV12-4 and TRBJ2-7; 8 bases are shared with TRBD2. V was clipped by 5 bases and J by 2 bases; unmatched bases: 2. The CDR3 loop spans 13 amino acids. The CDR3 DNA reads as TGTGCCAGCAGTGGGACTAGTACCTACGAGCAGTACTTC. This encodes CASSGTSTYEQYF.

The chain links TRBV19 to TRBJ1-4, with a possible D match to TRBD1 (5 bases). Germline V gene sequence: CDR1 LNHDA, CDR2 SQIVND (reference sequence). Trimming took 3 bases from V and 4 from J, leaving 18 bases between them. The CDR3 runs to 17 residues. The CDR3 sequence is CASSIPRTGGDNEKLFF. As DNA, the CDR3 is TGTGCCAGTAGTATCCCCCGCACGGGGGGGGATAATGAAAAACTGTTTTTT.

The rearrangement uses TRBV10-3 and TRBJ2-7; TRBD1 matches 10 bases. The CDR3 has 16 residues. The germline V gene has CDR1 ENHRY and CDR2 SYGVKD. Trimming cost V 5 bases and J 2 bases; bases outside gene matches: 9. The CDR3 DNA is TGTGCCATCAGTTCCTCGACAGGGGGCGAAGCCTACGAGCAGTACTTC. Amino acids: CAISSSTGGEAYEQYF.

The chain recombines TRBV11-2 with TRBJ1-6, with 8 bases lining up with TRBD1. The germline gives CDR1 SGHAT, CDR2 FQNNGV. The CDR3 has 15 residues. J gave up 9 bases and V 4 bases, and 8 bases lay outside the gene matches. The CDR3 region is CASSSLGTGVSPLHF. CDR3 nucleotides: TGTGCCAGCAGCTCGCTCGGGACAGGTGTTTCACCCCTCCACTTT. Full variable domain (missing parts from reference TRBV11-2 and TRBJ1-6): EAGVAQSPRYKIIEKRQSVAFWCNPISGHATLYWYQQILGQGPKLLIQFQNNGVVDDSQLPKDRFSAERLKGVDSTLKIQPAKLEDSAVYLCASSSLGTGVSPLHFGNGTRLTVT.

The rearrangement uses TRBV4-3 and TRBJ1-1, with D maybe TRBD1 (5 bases). CDR3 length: 15 amino acids. Germline loops: CDR1 LGHNA, CDR2 YSLEER. Trimming left V 0 bases short and J 6 bases short, with 14 bases between. DNA for the CDR3: TGCGCCAGCAGCCAAGATCGGAGACCGACAGCTGAAGCTTTCTTT. As protein: CASSQDRRPTAEAFF.

CDR3 loop: CASSTRGATNEKLFF. The DNA for the CDR3 is TGTGCCAGTAGTACCAGGGGGGCAACTAATGAAAAACTGTTTTTT. The V and J genes are TRBV19 and TRBJ1-4; TRBD1 matches at 7 bases. With 4 bases clipped from V and 0 bases from J, the junction kept 2 bases outside the gene matches. CDR1 is LNHDA, CDR2 SQIVND, per germline (reference sequence). This CDR3 contains 15 residues.

The V and J genes are TRBV6-5 and TRBJ2-7; 9 nucleotides align to TRBD1. This CDR3 is built from 16 residues. V lost 4 bases, J lost 1 base, and 8 bases stayed unmatched. Germline V lookup: CDR1 MNHEY, CDR2 SVGAGI. CDR3 in DNA: TGTGCCAGCAGTTTAACGGACAGGGGTTTTTCCTACGAGCAGTACTTC. Encoded protein: CASSLTDRGFSYEQYF.

The J gene is TRBJ2-3, the V gene TRBV19; 8 bases agree with TRBD2. V lost 3 bases, J lost 2 bases, and 4 bases stayed unmatched. Germline V lookup: CDR1 LNHDA, CDR2 SQIVND (reference sequence). This CDR3 spans 15 amino acids. CDR3 DNA: TGTGCCAGTAGTATGGGCGGGGGGATCACAGATACGCAGTATTTT. It encodes CASSMGGGITDTQYF.

The chain employs TRBV6-2 or TRBV6-3 and TRBJ2-3; TRBD2 matches at 12 bases. J was trimmed by 5 bases and V by 2 bases; bases with no gene match: 8. The CDR3 has 17 amino acids. Germline CDR1 and CDR2: MNHEY and SVGEGT. CDR3 nucleotide sequence: TGTGCCAGCAGTTACGGGCTACTAGCGGGAGGACTAGATACGCAGTATTTT. As protein: CASSYGLLAGGLDTQYF.

The chain is built from TRBV29-1 and TRBJ1-1, with TRBD1 identical over 10 bases. The CDR3 has 13 residues. The V segment lost 7 bases and the J segment 3 bases; nucleotides outside the gene matches: 5. CDR1 SQVTM and CDR2 ANQGSEA come from the germline V gene. CDR3 region: CSADRGPYTEAFF. The DNA for the CDR3 is TGCAGCGCCGACAGGGGGCCATACACTGAAGCTTTCTTT.